The rows below give T cell receptor beta chains drawn from one sample of a study of T cells in Graves' hyperthyroidism and ophthalmopathy. MiXCR, run by TCRdb on the multiplex PCR reads, gives a single entry per CDR3 protein. Of about 250,000 distinct CDR3 sequences listed, about 20% were seen once; the top ten hold around 64%. The sequencing sample was made of blood. The receptors come from a young man with Graves' ophthalmopathy. The conserved cysteine and the conserved F or W are not part of the CDR3 here. The order of the fields is clone size, J gene, V gene, CDR3 protein. A clone size is listed for some rows: how often the clone was seen (once, few, many), or a class if it is expanded.

clone size: .
J gene: TRBJ1-5
V gene: TRBV30
CDR3 protein: AWSVSGTANQPQH

clone size: few
J gene: TRBJ1-1
V gene: TRBV20-1
CDR3 protein: SASTGQWNTEAF

clone size: many
J gene: TRBJ2-1
V gene: TRBV12-3/TRBV12-4
CDR3 protein: ASSPGRGLAGANEQF

clone size: .
J gene: TRBJ2-1
V gene: TRBV19
CDR3 protein: ASSRGGASGISYNEQF

clone size: few
J gene: TRBJ2-6
V gene: TRBV27
CDR3 protein: ASSPILTSGRLQSSGANVLT

clone size: few
J gene: TRBJ1-1
V gene: TRBV3-1
CDR3 protein: ASSRQGAFTEAF

clone size: few
J gene: TRBJ2-4
V gene: TRBV5-6
CDR3 protein: ASSYGTRVDIQY

clone size: few
J gene: TRBJ1-1
V gene: TRBV7-3
CDR3 protein: ASSQTGTNTEAF

clone size: few
J gene: TRBJ2-1
V gene: TRBV5-4
CDR3 protein: ASSFGGGGSYNEQF

clone size: .
J gene: TRBJ2-2
V gene: TRBV25-1
CDR3 protein: ASSDFDRGRTGELF

clone size: many
J gene: TRBJ2-3
V gene: TRBV5-1
CDR3 protein: ASSFTDTQY

clone size: .
J gene: TRBJ2-1
V gene: TRBV7-2
CDR3 protein: ASSLNAGTGAHEQF

clone size: few
J gene: TRBJ1-6
V gene: TRBV7-9
CDR3 protein: ASSLAGFGSPLH

clone size: many
J gene: TRBJ2-1
V gene: TRBV18
CDR3 protein: ASSPANYNEQF

clone size: few
J gene: TRBJ1-1
V gene: TRBV12-3/TRBV12-4
CDR3 protein: ASRPQGGGPEAF

clone size: once
J gene: TRBJ2-1
V gene: TRBV5-1
CDR3 protein: ASSLDGGSLNEQF

clone size: many
J gene: TRBJ1-2
V gene: TRBV7-2
CDR3 protein: ASRGGGSNYGYT

clone size: many
J gene: TRBJ1-1
V gene: TRBV12-3/TRBV12-4
CDR3 protein: ASRLGWLGTEAF

clone size: once
J gene: TRBJ1-3
V gene: TRBV7-8
CDR3 protein: ASSTGPSNTIY

clone size: once
J gene: TRBJ2-1
V gene: TRBV7-3
CDR3 protein: ASSVSDLNNEQF

clone size: .
J gene: TRBJ2-1
V gene: TRBV4-1
CDR3 protein: ASSQDPLAGVVNEQF

clone size: .
J gene: TRBJ2-7
V gene: TRBV27
CDR3 protein: ASSLSGPYEQY

clone size: .
J gene: TRBJ1-5
V gene: TRBV19
CDR3 protein: ASSFLWGSNSNQPQH

clone size: many
J gene: TRBJ2-7
V gene: TRBV5-1
CDR3 protein: ASSLTGFYEQY

clone size: many
J gene: TRBJ2-5
V gene: TRBV2
CDR3 protein: ASSESPAGSPETQY

clone size: few
J gene: TRBJ1-5
V gene: TRBV7-9
CDR3 protein: ASSLNTGQFSNQPQH

clone size: .
J gene: TRBJ1-3
V gene: TRBV28
CDR3 protein: ASSLVSLGSSGNTIY

clone size: few
J gene: TRBJ1-6
V gene: TRBV20-1
CDR3 protein: SARRTGEPNSPLH

clone size: .
J gene: TRBJ1-2
V gene: TRBV19
CDR3 protein: ASSQSGDATRGYT

clone size: .
J gene: TRBJ1-2
V gene: TRBV14
CDR3 protein: ASSPLGGAAEGYGYT

clone size: .
J gene: TRBJ1-2
V gene: TRBV28
CDR3 protein: ASSSAGTGPFGYT

clone size: many
J gene: TRBJ1-6
V gene: TRBV6-5
CDR3 protein: ASSYGVWGVNSPLH

clone size: .
J gene: TRBJ2-1
V gene: TRBV7-6
CDR3 protein: ASSLGWTSGSQISGQF

clone size: .
J gene: TRBJ1-3
V gene: TRBV28
CDR3 protein: ASSTPGHSSGNTIY

clone size: many
J gene: TRBJ1-5
V gene: TRBV7-2
CDR3 protein: ASSLSGSMSNQPQH

clone size: few
J gene: TRBJ1-1
V gene: TRBV18
CDR3 protein: ASSGRYRGTEAF

clone size: many
J gene: TRBJ2-2
V gene: TRBV28
CDR3 protein: ASSTPPTDPTGELF

clone size: .
J gene: TRBJ1-5
V gene: TRBV2
CDR3 protein: ASSQQTGSNQPQH

clone size: .
J gene: .
V gene: TRBV30
CDR3 protein: AWSVGDLIQY

clone size: few
J gene: TRBJ2-7
V gene: TRBV10-3
CDR3 protein: VIRAGGGHEQY